Each of the 2 T cell receptor beta chains below was sequenced from the same sample in a study of regulatory T cells in long-lasting Graves disease. Investigators prepared the TCR beta libraries by applying iRepertoire HTBI primers and Arm-PCR of CDR3 regions. TCRdb re-derived calls from the multiplex PCR reads in MiXCR, one entry per CDR3 protein. There are hundreds of thousands of distinct CDR3 sequences in the sample; around 15% occur only once, and 15% to 20% lies in the top ten. Time point given: newly diagnosed GD, antithyroid drugs for less than 3 months. PBMCs were the source of the RNA used for TCR sequencing. A further study also used this sample, focusing on T cells in Graves' hyperthyroidism and ophthalmopathy.

Sequences were derived from peripheral blood mononuclear cells (PBMCs), sampled at new diagnosis, from a patient treated with antithyroid drugs. Source of these receptors: a woman aged 25-40 years with Graves disease.

This clonotype was seen ten or more times. The J gene is TRBJ2-5, the V gene TRBV18; maybe TRBD2 (5 bases). The germline V and J ends were trimmed by 6 bases and 1 base, with 12 bases remaining between them. The CDR3 length is 14 residues. The germline V gene encodes CDR1 KGHSH and CDR2 LQKENI. CDR3 sequence: CASSPRGGQETQYF. The CDR3 DNA is TGTGCCAGCTCCCCTCGGGGTGGCCAAGAGACCCAGTACTTC.

This clonotype was detected many times. The V gene is TRBV6-5, the J gene TRBJ1-1, with D tentatively TRBD1 (5 bases). V lost 0 bases, J lost 7 bases, and 9 bases lay in between. Germline V CDR1 and CDR2: MNHEY, SVGAGI. The CDR3 spans 13 residues. The CDR3 nucleotides are TGTGCCAGCAGTTACTCGCAGGGACTTGAAGCTTTCTTT. Translating gives CASSYSQGLEAFF.